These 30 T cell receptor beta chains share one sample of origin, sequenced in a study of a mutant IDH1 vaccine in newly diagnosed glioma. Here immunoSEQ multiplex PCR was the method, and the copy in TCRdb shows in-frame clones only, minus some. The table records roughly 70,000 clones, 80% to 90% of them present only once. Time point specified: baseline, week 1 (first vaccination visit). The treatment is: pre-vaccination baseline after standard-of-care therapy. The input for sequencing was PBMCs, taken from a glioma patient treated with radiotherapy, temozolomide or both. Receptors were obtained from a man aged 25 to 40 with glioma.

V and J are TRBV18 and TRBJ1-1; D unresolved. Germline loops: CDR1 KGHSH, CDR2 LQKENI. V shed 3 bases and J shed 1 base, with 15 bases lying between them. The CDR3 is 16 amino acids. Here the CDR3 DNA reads TGTGCCAGCTCACCCTCCGAGACACGCAGGAACACTGAAGCTTTCTTT. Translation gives CASSPSETRRNTEAFF.

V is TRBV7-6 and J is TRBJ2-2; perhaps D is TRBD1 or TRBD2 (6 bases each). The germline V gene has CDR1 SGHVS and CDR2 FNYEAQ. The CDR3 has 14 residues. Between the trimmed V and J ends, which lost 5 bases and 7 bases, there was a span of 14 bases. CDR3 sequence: CASSAGHSVGELFF. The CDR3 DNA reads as TGTGCCAGCAGCGCGGGACACTCGGTCGGGGAGCTGTTTTTT.

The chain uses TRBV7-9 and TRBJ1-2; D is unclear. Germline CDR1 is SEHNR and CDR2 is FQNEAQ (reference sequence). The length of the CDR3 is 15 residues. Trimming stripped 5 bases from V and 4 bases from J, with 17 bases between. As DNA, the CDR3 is TGTGCCAGCAGCCCCCCCGCCGCGGGCAGCTATGGCTACACCTTC. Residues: CASSPPAAGSYGYTF.

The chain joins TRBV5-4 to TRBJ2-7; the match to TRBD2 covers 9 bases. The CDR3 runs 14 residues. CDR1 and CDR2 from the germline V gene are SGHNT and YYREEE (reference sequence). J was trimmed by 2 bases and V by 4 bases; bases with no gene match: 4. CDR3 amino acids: CASSPQRGAYEQYF. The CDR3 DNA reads TGTGCCAGCAGCCCACAGCGGGGGGCCTACGAGCAGTACTTC.

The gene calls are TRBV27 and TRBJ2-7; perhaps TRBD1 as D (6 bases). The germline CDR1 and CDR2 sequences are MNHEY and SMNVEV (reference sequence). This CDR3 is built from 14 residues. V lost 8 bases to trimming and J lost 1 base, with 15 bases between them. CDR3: CASCSGTGSYEQYF. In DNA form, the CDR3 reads TGTGCCAGCTGCTCTGGTACAGGGTCCTACGAGCAGTACTTC.

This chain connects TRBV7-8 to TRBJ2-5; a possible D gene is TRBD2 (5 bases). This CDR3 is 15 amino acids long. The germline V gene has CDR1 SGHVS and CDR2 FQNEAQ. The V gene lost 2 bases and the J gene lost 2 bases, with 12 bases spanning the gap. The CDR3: CASSLRADTQETQYF. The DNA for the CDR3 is TGTGCCAGCAGCTTAAGAGCGGATACTCAAGAGACCCAGTACTTC.

The CDR3 nucleotides are TGTGCCAGCAGCTTGGAGAGGAGGGGTTCTGATACGCAGTATTTT. Protein: CASSLERRGSDTQYF. V and J are TRBV5-4 and TRBJ2-3, with D possibly TRBD2 on 6 matching bases. V gave up 0 bases and J gave up 6 bases, with 14 bases separating them. The CDR3 runs 15 residues. Germline CDR1 is SGHNT and CDR2 is YYREEE (reference sequence). Using reference TRBV5-4 and TRBJ2-3 for the parts outside the CDR3, the full variable domain is ETGVTQSPTHLIKTRGQQVTLRCSSQSGHNTVSWYQQALGQGPQFIFQYYREEENGRGNFPPRFSGLQFPNYSSELNVNALELDDSALYLCASSLERRGSDTQYFGPGTRLTVL.

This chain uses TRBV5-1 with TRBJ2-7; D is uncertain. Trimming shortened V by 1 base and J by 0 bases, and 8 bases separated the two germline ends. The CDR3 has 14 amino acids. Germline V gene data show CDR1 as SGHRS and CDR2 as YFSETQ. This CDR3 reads CASSLTRSSYEQYF. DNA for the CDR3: TGCGCCAGCAGCTTGACACGAAGCTCCTACGAGCAGTACTTC.

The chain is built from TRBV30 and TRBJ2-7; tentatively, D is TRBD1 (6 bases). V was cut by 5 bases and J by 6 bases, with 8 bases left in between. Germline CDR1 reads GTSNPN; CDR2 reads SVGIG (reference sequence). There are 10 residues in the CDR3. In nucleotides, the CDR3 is TGTGCCTGGGAACAGGGCGAGCAGTACTTC. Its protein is CAWEQGEQYF.

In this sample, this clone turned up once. The CDR3, as DNA: TGCGCCAGCAGCTTGGCGGGACTGGAGATAGAGACCCAGTACTTC. Its protein is CASSLAGLEIETQYF. The gene calls are TRBV5-1 and TRBJ2-5; weak D call: TRBD2 (6 bases). V gave up 0 bases and J gave up 4 bases, with 13 bases separating them. CDR3 length: 15 residues. The germline V gene encodes CDR1 SGHRS and CDR2 YFSETQ.

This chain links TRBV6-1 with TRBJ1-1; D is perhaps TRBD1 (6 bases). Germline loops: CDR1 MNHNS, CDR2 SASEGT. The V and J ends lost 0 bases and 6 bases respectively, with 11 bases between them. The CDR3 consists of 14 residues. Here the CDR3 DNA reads TGTGCCAGCAGTGAAGCGCTTGGACAGCCTGAAGCTTTCTTT. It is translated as CASSEALGQPEAFF.

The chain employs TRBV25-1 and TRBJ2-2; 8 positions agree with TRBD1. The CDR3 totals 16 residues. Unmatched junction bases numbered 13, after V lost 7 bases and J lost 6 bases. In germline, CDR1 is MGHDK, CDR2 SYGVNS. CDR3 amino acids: CASTSRAGGASGELFF. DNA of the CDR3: TGTGCCAGCACCAGCAGGGCAGGGGGCGCGTCCGGGGAGCTGTTTTTT. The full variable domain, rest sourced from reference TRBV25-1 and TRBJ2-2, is EADIYQTPRYLVIGTGKKITLECSQTMGHDKMYWYQQDPGMELHLIHYSYGVNSTEKGDLSSESTVSRIRTEHFPLTLESARPSHTSQYLCASTSRAGGASGELFFGEGSRLTVL.

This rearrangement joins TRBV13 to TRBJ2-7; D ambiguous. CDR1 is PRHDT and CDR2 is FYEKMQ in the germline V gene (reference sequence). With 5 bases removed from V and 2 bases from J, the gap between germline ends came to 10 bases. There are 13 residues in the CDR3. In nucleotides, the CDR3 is TGTGCCAGCAGCACTCGTCACCCCTACGAGCAGTACTTC. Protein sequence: CASSTRHPYEQYF.

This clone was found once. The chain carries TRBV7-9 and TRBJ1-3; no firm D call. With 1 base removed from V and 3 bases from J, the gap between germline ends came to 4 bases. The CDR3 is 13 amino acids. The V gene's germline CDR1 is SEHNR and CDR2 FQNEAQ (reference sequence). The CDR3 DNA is TGTGCCAGCAGCTTAGTGGATGGAAACACCATATATTTT. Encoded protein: CASSLVDGNTIYF.

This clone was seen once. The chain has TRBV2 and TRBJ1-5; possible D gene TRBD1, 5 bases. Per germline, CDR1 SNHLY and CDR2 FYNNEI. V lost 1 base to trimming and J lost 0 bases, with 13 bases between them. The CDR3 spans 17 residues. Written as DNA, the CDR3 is TGTGCCAGCAGTGAAGTTGAAGGGGATTATAGCAATCAGCCCCAGCATTTT. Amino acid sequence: CASSEVEGDYSNQPQHF.

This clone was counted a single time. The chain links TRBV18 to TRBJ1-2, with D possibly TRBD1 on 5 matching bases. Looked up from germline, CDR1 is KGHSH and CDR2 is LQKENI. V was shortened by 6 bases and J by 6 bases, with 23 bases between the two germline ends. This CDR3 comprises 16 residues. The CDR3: CASSATESLPGDGYTF. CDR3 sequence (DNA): TGTGCCAGCTCGGCGACAGAAAGTCTCCCTGGGGATGGCTACACCTTC. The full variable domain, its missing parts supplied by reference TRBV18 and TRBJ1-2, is NAGVMQNPRHLVRRRGQEARLRCSPMKGHSHVYWYRQLPEEGLKFMVYLQKENIIDESGMPKERFSAEFPKEGPSILRIQQVVRGDSAAYFCASSATESLPGDGYTFGSGTRLTVV.

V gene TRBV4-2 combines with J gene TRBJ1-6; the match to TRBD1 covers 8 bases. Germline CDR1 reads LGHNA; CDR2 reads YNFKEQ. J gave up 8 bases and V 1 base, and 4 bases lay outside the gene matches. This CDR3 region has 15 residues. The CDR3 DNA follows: TGTGCCAGCAGCCAAGTGGACAGGGACTATTCACCCCTCCACTTT. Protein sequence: CASSQVDRDYSPLHF.

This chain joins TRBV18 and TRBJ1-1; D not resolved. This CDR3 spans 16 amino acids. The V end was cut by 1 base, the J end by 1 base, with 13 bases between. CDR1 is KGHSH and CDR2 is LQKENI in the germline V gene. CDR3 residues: CASSPRLTHSNTEAFF. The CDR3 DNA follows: TGTGCCAGCTCACCACGGTTGACGCACTCGAACACTGAAGCTTTCTTT.

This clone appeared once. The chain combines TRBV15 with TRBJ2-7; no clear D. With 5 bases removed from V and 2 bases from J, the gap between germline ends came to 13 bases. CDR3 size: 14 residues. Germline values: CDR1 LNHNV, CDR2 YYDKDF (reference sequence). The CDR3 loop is CATSGRSGAYEQYF. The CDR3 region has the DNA TGTGCCACCAGCGGGCGTTCAGGCGCCTACGAGCAGTACTTC. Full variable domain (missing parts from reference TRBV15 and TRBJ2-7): DAMVIQNPRYQVTQFGKPVTLSCSQTLNHNVMYWYQQKSSQAPKLLFHYYDKDFNNEADTPDNFQSRRPNTSFCFLDIRSPGLGDTAMYLCATSGRSGAYEQYFGPGTRLTVT.

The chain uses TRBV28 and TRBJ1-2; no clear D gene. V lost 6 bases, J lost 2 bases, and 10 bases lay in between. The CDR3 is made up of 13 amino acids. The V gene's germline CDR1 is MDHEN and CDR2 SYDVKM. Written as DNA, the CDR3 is TGTGCCAGCAGGACCCCTGGGAACTATGGCTACACCTTC. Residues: CASRTPGNYGYTF.

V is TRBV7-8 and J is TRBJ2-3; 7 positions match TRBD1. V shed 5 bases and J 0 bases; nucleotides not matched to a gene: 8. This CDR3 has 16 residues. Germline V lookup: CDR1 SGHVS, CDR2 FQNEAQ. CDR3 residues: CASSIRTGASTDTQYF. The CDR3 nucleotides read TGTGCCAGCAGCATACGGACAGGAGCCAGCACAGATACGCAGTATTTT.

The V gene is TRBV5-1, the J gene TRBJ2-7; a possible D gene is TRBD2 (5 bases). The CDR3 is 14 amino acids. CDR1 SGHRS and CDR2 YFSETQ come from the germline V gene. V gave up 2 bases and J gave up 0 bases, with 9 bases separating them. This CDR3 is CASSFSGGSYEQYF. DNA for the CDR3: TGCGCCAGCAGCTTCAGCGGCGGCTCCTACGAGCAGTACTTC.

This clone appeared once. The CDR3, as DNA: TGTGCCGCCGGCGGACAGGTTTGGGGCACTGAAGCTTTCTTT. Its protein product is CAAGGQVWGTEAFF. V usage is TRBV6-5 and J usage is TRBJ1-1, with 7 bases lining up with TRBD1. The CDR3 extends over 14 amino acids. Germline loops: CDR1 MNHEY, CDR2 SVGAGI. Trimming at V came to 11 bases and at J to 4 bases, leaving 13 bases not matched to a gene.

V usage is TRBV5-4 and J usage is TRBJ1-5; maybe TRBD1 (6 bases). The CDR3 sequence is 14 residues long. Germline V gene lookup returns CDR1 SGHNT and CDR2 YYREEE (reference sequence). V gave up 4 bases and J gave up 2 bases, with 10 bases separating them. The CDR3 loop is CASSLQGRNQPQHF. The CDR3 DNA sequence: TGTGCCAGCAGCCTACAGGGTCGCAATCAGCCCCAGCATTTT.

CDR3 nucleotides: TGTGCCAGCAGGTACAGGGGGAATCGGTCCTACAATGAGCAGTTCTTC. Translation gives CASRYRGNRSYNEQFF. The gene calls are TRBV2 and TRBJ2-1; 8 nucleotides match TRBD1. This CDR3 is built from 16 residues. Trimming cost V 6 bases and J 1 base; bases outside gene matches: 8. Germline V CDR1 and CDR2: SNHLY, FYNNEI.

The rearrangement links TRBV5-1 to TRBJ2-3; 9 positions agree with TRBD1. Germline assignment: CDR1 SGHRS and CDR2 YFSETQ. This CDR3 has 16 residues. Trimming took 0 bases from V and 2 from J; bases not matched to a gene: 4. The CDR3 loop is CASSLGDREITDTQYF. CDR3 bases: TGCGCCAGCAGCTTGGGGGACAGGGAAATCACAGATACGCAGTATTTT. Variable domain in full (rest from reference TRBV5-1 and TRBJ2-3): KAGVTQTPRYLIKTRGQQVTLSCSPISGHRSVSWYQQTPGQGLQFLFEYFSETQRNKGNFPGRFSGRQFSNSRSEMNVSTLELGDSALYLCASSLGDREITDTQYFGPGTRLTVL.

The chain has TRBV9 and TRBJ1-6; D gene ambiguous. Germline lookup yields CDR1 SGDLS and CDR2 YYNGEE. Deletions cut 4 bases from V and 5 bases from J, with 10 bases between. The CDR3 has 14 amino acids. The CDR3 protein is CASSHRVNNSPLHF. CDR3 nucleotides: TGTGCCAGCAGCCACCGAGTCAATAATTCACCCCTCCACTTT.

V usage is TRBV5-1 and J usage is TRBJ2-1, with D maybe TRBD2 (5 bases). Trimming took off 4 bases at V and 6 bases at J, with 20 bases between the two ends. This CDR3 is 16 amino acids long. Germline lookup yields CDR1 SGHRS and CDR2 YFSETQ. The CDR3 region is CASSPASLKLPNEQFF. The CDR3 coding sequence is TGCGCCAGCAGCCCGGCTAGCCTAAAGCTGCCCAATGAGCAGTTCTTC.

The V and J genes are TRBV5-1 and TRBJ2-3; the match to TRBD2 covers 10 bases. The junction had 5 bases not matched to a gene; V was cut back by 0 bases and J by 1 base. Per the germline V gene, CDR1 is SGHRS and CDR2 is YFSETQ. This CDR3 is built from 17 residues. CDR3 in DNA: TGCGCCAGCAGCTTGGGGGCTACTAGCGGGGGCACAGATACGCAGTATTTT. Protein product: CASSLGATSGGTDTQYF.

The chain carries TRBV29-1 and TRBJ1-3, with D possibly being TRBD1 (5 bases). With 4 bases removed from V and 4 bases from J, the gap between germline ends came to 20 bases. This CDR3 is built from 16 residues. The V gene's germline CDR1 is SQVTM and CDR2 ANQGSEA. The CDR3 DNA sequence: TGCAGCGTTGCACAGGTTAAGGGCTTGCAAGGAAACACCATATATTTT. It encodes CSVAQVKGLQGNTIYF.